Listed below are T cell receptor beta chains from one sample, sequenced in a study of glioma-infiltrating T cells after dendritic cell vaccination. Measured with immunoSEQ multiplex PCR; TCRdb has only the in-frame clones, and not every one. The data contain tens of thousands of clones, around 90% of them seen just once; the ten biggest clones take up roughly 3.2%. The sample here was blood, taken before dendritic cell vaccination. These TCRs come from a human donor with glioblastoma. Both conserved end residues are part of each CDR3. D genes are given only for firm matches. The listing skips clone size in some rows; elsewhere it reads once, few, many or a size class.

clone_size,v_call,d_call,j_call,cdr3_nt,cdr3_aa
.,TRBV7-3,.,TRBJ1-2,TGTGCCAGCAGCTCCGGGACTCAAGACTATGGCTACACCTTC,CASSSGTQDYGYTF
.,TRBV5-5,.,TRBJ1-1,TGTGCCAGCAGCCCGGACACAAACACTGAAGCTTTCTTT,CASSPDTNTEAFF
.,TRBV5-1,.,TRBJ2-3,TGCGCCAGCAGCTTGGCCCCAGGGGGCACAGATACGCAGTATTTT,CASSLAPGGTDTQYF
once,TRBV7-3,.,TRBJ2-1,TGTGCCAGCAGCTTAGGCAGCGTGGATGAGCAGTTCTTC,CASSLGSVDEQFF
.,TRBV19,.,TRBJ2-7,TGTGCCAGTAGAGCAGGAAACGAGCAGTACTTC,CASRAGNEQYF
.,TRBV15,TRBD2,TRBJ2-1,TGTGCCACCAGCGGCGGGGGCTCCTACAATGAGCAGTTCTTC,CATSGGGSYNEQFF
.,TRBV13,TRBD2,TRBJ2-5,TGTGCCAGCAGCTCGCAACTAGCGGGAGTAGTAGAGACCCAGTACTTC,CASSSQLAGVVETQYF
.,TRBV2,.,TRBJ2-1,TGTGCCAGCAAAGAGAGGAGCTCCTACAATGAGCAGTTCTTC,CASKERSSYNEQFF
.,TRBV2,.,TRBJ1-2,TGTGCCAGCAGTTTCAGGAGGGGAGAAAACGGCTACACCTTC,CASSFRRGENGYTF
few,TRBV28,TRBD1,TRBJ1-1,TGTGCCAGCAGTTTACTCGGACAGGGGGACACTGAAGCTTTCTTT,CASSLLGQGDTEAFF
.,TRBV5-1,TRBD1,TRBJ2-2,TGCGCCAGCAGGCCGGGACAGCACACCGGGGAGCTGTTTTTT,CASRPGQHTGELFF
.,TRBV2,TRBD2,TRBJ2-3,TGTGCCAGCAGTGAAAACCTAGCGGGAGTTACGCAGTATTTT,CASSENLAGVTQYF
.,TRBV14,.,TRBJ1-2,TGTGCCAGCAGTCTGGACACTTACTATGGCTACACCTTC,CASSLDTYYGYTF
.,TRBV5-4,TRBD2,TRBJ2-1,TGTGCCAGCTGTATTATGTGGGGAGGGTCCTACAATGAGCAGTTCTTC,CASCIMWGGSYNEQFF
.,TRBV4-1,.,TRBJ2-7,TGCGCCAGCAGCCAAGGCTGGGGCAGCTCCTACGAGCAGTACTTC,CASSQGWGSSYEQYF
.,TRBV5-4,.,TRBJ1-1,TGTGCCAGCAGCCCTTCGGGAGAGGCCGAGACTTTCTTT,CASSPSGEAETFF
.,TRBV5-1,.,TRBJ2-7,TGCGCCAGCAGCTTCAGGGGCGAGACTTTCTACGAGCAGTACTTC,CASSFRGETFYEQYF
.,TRBV6-5,TRBD1,TRBJ1-4,TGTGCCACCAGACCGGGACAGGGATATGAAAAACTGTTTTTT,CATRPGQGYEKLFF
.,TRBV7-9,.,TRBJ2-3,TGTGCCAGCAGCTTAGTCGGAGATACGCAGTATTTT,CASSLVGDTQYF
.,TRBV28,.,TRBJ2-7,TGTGCCAGCAGTTTGGACTACCAACGGTACTTC,CASSLDYQRYF
.,TRBV30,TRBD2,TRBJ2-5,TGTGCCTGGGTTCAGGGACTAGCGGGAGGGCCAGAGACCCAGTACTTC,CAWVQGLAGGPETQYF
.,TRBV2,TRBD2,TRBJ2-5,TGTGCCAGCATACCCGGGCTAGCGGGGGTTGAGACCCAGTACTTC,CASIPGLAGVETQYF
.,TRBV25-1,.,TRBJ1-2,TGTGCCAGCAGTGATGGGGACAATCCTGCGGACTTC,CASSDGDNPADF
.,TRBV27,.,TRBJ1-5,TGTGCCAGCCGGACTGCTGGGGACAACAATCAGCCCCAGCATTTT,CASRTAGDNNQPQHF
.,TRBV5-6,TRBD2,TRBJ2-3,TGTGCCAGCAGCTCCTTGGGGGAGGGAAGCACAGATACGCAGTATTTT,CASSSLGEGSTDTQYF
.,TRBV5-6,TRBD2,TRBJ2-1,TGTGCCAGCAGCCCGAAGAGCGGGAGAAGGGGCAATGAGCAGTTCTTC,CASSPKSGRRGNEQFF
.,TRBV21-1,.,TRBJ1-1,TGTGCCAGCAGCACGGGGACAGGGGGACTTGCCGCTTTCTTT,CASSTGTGGLAAFF
.,TRBV6-6,.,TRBJ1-5,TGTGCCAGCAGTTCAGGTAGCAATCAGCCCCAGCATTTT,CASSSGSNQPQHF
.,TRBV6-5,TRBD1,TRBJ1-2,TGTGCCAGCAGGAACAGGGGGCTTTATGGCTACACCTTC,CASRNRGLYGYTF
.,TRBV5-1,TRBD2,TRBJ2-7,TGCGCCAGCAGCGCGGGACTAGCGGGGGCCAAAGGGGAGCAGTACTTC,CASSAGLAGAKGEQYF
.,TRBV10-2,TRBD1,TRBJ2-7,TGCGCCAGCAGTCAAGACAGGGGCATCCTCTACGAGCAGTACTTC,CASSQDRGILYEQYF
.,TRBV30,TRBD1,TRBJ2-5,TGTGCCGGTCTGACAGGGGGCCAAGAGACCCAGTACTTC,CAGLTGGQETQYF
.,TRBV11-2,.,TRBJ2-7,TGTGCCAGCAGCTTGACGGAGTCCTACGAGCAGTACTTC,CASSLTESYEQYF
.,TRBV19,.,TRBJ1-5,TGTGCCAGTACGACTCAAGGCGGTATTAGCAATCAGCCCCAGCATTTT,CASTTQGGISNQPQHF
.,TRBV11-3,.,TRBJ1-1,TGTGCCAGCGAGGTCTCAGGGGAAATGAACACTGAAGCTTTCTTT,CASEVSGEMNTEAFF
.,TRBV19,TRBD1,TRBJ1-2,TGTGCCAGTAGTAACCGACAGGGCTCTGGCTACACCTTC,CASSNRQGSGYTF
.,TRBV4-1,TRBD1,TRBJ1-4,TGCGCCAGCAGACCGACAGGGATCGTAGGCGAAAAACTGTTTTTT,CASRPTGIVGEKLFF
once,TRBV5-5,.,TRBJ1-1,TGTGCCAGCAGAACGATACAGGGCAACGGTGAAGCTTTCTTT,CASRTIQGNGEAFF
.,TRBV5-1,TRBD2,TRBJ2-2,TGCGCCACCCCGACTAGCGGGGGGGCTAGGGAGCTGTTTTTT,CATPTSGGARELFF
.,TRBV7-3,.,TRBJ2-1,TGTGCCAGCAGCTTGGCCGGGCCCGGGCGGGGAAGCGCCCACTCCTACAATGAGCAGTTCTTC,CASSLAGPGRGSAHSYNEQFF
.,TRBV10-1,.,TRBJ2-7,TGCGCCAGCAGTGAGTCGACGGGTTACGAGCAGTACTTC,CASSESTGYEQYF
.,TRBV18,TRBD2,TRBJ2-2,TGTGCCAGCTTAGCCGGGACTAGCATTTTGAACACCGGGGAGCTGTTTTTT,CASLAGTSILNTGELFF
.,TRBV28,TRBD2,TRBJ2-7,TGTGCCAGCAGAACCGGGACTAGCGGGAACGAGCAGTACTTC,CASRTGTSGNEQYF
.,TRBV30,.,TRBJ2-7,TGTGCCTGGAGGGACTCCTACGAGCAGTACTTC,CAWRDSYEQYF
.,TRBV7-6,TRBD2,TRBJ2-1,TGTGCCAGCAGCTTGATTAGCGGGGGGGCCGATGAGCAGTTCTTC,CASSLISGGADEQFF
.,TRBV7-9,.,TRBJ2-5,TGTGCCAGCAGCTTAGGTGGCGGCCAAGAGACCCAGTACTTC,CASSLGGGQETQYF
.,TRBV5-4,.,TRBJ2-1,TGTGCCAGCAGCTCGGTAGGAGAGTCCTACAATGAGCAGTTCTTC,CASSSVGESYNEQFF
.,TRBV2,TRBD1,TRBJ1-2,TGTGCCAGCAGTGGGGAGACAGGGGGGGACTACACCTTC,CASSGETGGDYTF
.,TRBV18,TRBD1,TRBJ2-1,TGTGCCAGCTCACCGCGCGGCAGGGGGAATGAGCAGTTCTTC,CASSPRGRGNEQFF
.,TRBV19,.,TRBJ2-1,TGTGCCAGTAGTATAGACTTCAATGAGCAGTTCTTC,CASSIDFNEQFF
once,TRBV5-1,.,TRBJ1-1,TGCGCCAGCAGCTACGATTCCACCAGGAATACTGAAGCTTTCTTT,CASSYDSTRNTEAFF